These 30 T cell receptor beta chains originate from one sample sequenced in a study of blood T cell repertoires in COVID-19. Clones were read by immunoSEQ multiplex PCR, and TCRdb kept only the in-frame ones, dropping some. The sample has tens of thousands of clones, approximately 86% seen once. The source material was peripheral blood. These receptors were collected from a man aged 60 to 75 with acute or convalescent COVID-19.

The rearrangement links TRBV4-1 to TRBJ1-1; possibly TRBD1 for D (5 bases). The CDR3 totals 12 residues. V was trimmed by 4 bases and J by 8 bases, leaving 11 bases between them. In germline, CDR1 is MGHRA, CDR2 YSYEKL. The CDR3 DNA reads as TGCGCCAGCAGCCCAGGGTACAGGGAAGCTTTCTTT. Amino acid sequence: CASSPGYREAFF.

This clone was picked up one time. The rearrangement joins TRBV18 to TRBJ1-5; 9 bases map to TRBD1. The CDR3 length is 16 residues. The V and J ends lost 4 bases and 2 bases, in that order; junction bases with no gene match: 6. Germline-derived CDR1 and CDR2 are KGHSH and LQKENI. In DNA form, the CDR3 reads TGTGCCAGCTCACTAAGGGGACAGGGCGGCAATCAGCCCCAGCATTTT. Its translation: CASSLRGQGGNQPQHF.

The CDR3 DNA follows: TGTGCCAGCAGCGCACCTATAAGGGGGTGGACTGAAGCTTTCTTT. Protein: CASSAPIRGWTEAFF. The genes are TRBV6-5 and TRBJ1-1; perhaps TRBD1 as D (6 bases). This CDR3 comprises 15 residues. Trimming left V 6 bases short and J 5 bases short, with 19 bases between. CDR1 is MNHEY and CDR2 is SVGAGI in the germline V gene.

The chain recombines TRBV5-1 with TRBJ2-5; 10 bases fit TRBD2. The germline CDR1 and CDR2 sequences are SGHRS and YFSETQ. V dropped 3 bases and J dropped 5; count of bases not matched to a gene: 10. The CDR3 is 16 residues long. CDR3 in amino acids: CASSSGSGGLRETQYF. Here the CDR3 DNA reads TGCGCCAGCAGCTCGGGTAGCGGGGGGCTCCGGGAGACCCAGTACTTC.

The chain employs TRBV10-3 and TRBJ1-1; no definite D call. The CDR3 contains 13 residues. The V gene's germline CDR1 is ENHRY and CDR2 SYGVKD. Trimming stripped 7 bases from V and 2 bases from J, with 11 bases between. This CDR3 is CAITGGLNTEAFF. In nucleotides, the CDR3 is TGTGCCATCACTGGCGGCCTAAACACTGAAGCTTTCTTT.

The chain is built from TRBV5-1 and TRBJ2-7, with TRBD2 matching 8 bases. This CDR3 has 14 residues. The V and J ends lost 0 bases and 5 bases, in that order; junction bases with no gene match: 4. Germline V gene data show CDR1 as SGHRS and CDR2 as YFSETQ. In nucleotides, the CDR3 is TGCGCCAGCAGCTTGGGCGGGGGGATCGACGAGCAGTACTTC. Translation: CASSLGGGIDEQYF.

The chain links TRBV5-1 to TRBJ2-3; 9 nucleotides line up with TRBD2. V lost 4 bases to trimming and J lost 3 bases; unmatched junction nucleotides: 9. This CDR3 has 16 residues. Germline lookup yields CDR1 SGHRS and CDR2 YFSETQ. Written as DNA, the CDR3 is TGCGCCAGCAGCCCCTACGGCGGGGGGGCGACAGATACGCAGTATTTT. Translating it yields CASSPYGGGATDTQYF.

This sequence joins TRBV7-9 and TRBJ1-4; D ambiguous. Trimming pared 8 bases from V and 5 bases from J, leaving 9 bases between. The CDR3 consists of 12 residues. Germline-derived CDR1 and CDR2 are SEHNR and FQNEAQ (reference sequence). CDR3 region: CASLGENEKLFF. The CDR3 DNA sequence: TGTGCCAGCCTGGGAGAGAATGAAAAACTGTTTTTT.

CDR3 bases: TGTGCCAGCAGACCCGACACCTCCTACGAGCAGTACTTC. As protein: CASRPDTSYEQYF. The chain has TRBV6-5 and TRBJ2-7; D gene unclear. This CDR3 has 13 amino acids. The V end was cut by 6 bases, the J end by 0 bases, with 9 bases between. CDR1 and CDR2 from the germline V gene are MNHEY and SVGAGI.

This chain uses TRBV19 with TRBJ2-1; D not resolved. V was cut by 5 bases and J by 6 bases, with 14 bases left in between. Germline V gene data show CDR1 as LNHDA and CDR2 as SQIVND (reference sequence). The length of the CDR3 is 14 residues. The chain's CDR3 is CASSFLLESNEQFF. In nucleotides, the CDR3 is TGTGCCAGTAGTTTCCTACTCGAAAGCAATGAGCAGTTCTTC.

The chain employs TRBV7-3 and TRBJ2-1; 10 bases are a match to TRBD2. The CDR3 is 18 residues long. Germline V gene data show CDR1 as SGHTA and CDR2 as FQGTGA. V was pared by 1 base and J by 5 bases, with 11 bases of the junction left unmatched. The CDR3 loop is CASSLNVGGTSGDNEQFF. DNA of the CDR3: TGTGCCAGCAGCTTAAACGTTGGGGGTACTAGCGGGGACAATGAGCAGTTCTTC.

The chain has TRBV19 and TRBJ2-1; 12 bases align to TRBD2. Germline V gene data show CDR1 as LNHDA and CDR2 as SQIVND (reference sequence). V shed 3 bases, J shed 8 bases, and the junction held 11 bases outside the gene matches. This CDR3 contains 17 residues. This CDR3 is CASSIGPSGRGIYEQFF. The CDR3, as DNA: TGTGCCAGTAGTATTGGGCCTAGCGGGAGGGGTATCTATGAGCAGTTCTTC. The whole variable domain, filled in from reference TRBV19 and TRBJ2-1, reads DGGITQSPKYLFRKEGQNVTLSCEQNLNHDAMYWYRQDPGQGLRLIYYSQIVNDFQKGDIAEGYSVSREKKESFPLTVTSAQKNPTAFYLCASSIGPSGRGIYEQFFGPGTRLTVL.

The rearrangement uses TRBV7-8 and TRBJ1-2; TRBD1 matches 8 bases. Germline CDR1 is SGHVS and CDR2 is FQNEAQ. This CDR3 is built from 14 residues. V shed 5 bases, J shed 7 bases, and the junction held 9 bases outside the gene matches. The CDR3 nucleotides are TGTGCCAGCAGCCGAGACCAGGGGGCGTCTGGCTACACCTTC. Encoded protein: CASSRDQGASGYTF.

J is TRBJ2-3 and V is TRBV5-1, with a weak D call TRBD2 (5 bases). V was clipped by 3 bases and J by 6 bases, with 20 bases between them. CDR1 and CDR2 (germline): SGHRS, YFSETQ. This CDR3 is built from 16 residues. The CDR3 sequence: CASSSPVGIVSDTQYF. In DNA form, the CDR3 reads TGCGCCAGCAGCTCACCTGTCGGGATTGTTTCTGATACGCAGTATTTT.

The rearrangement joins TRBV10-2 to TRBJ2-3, with 10 nucleotides matching TRBD2. V lost 6 bases to trimming and J lost 2 bases; unmatched junction nucleotides: 5. Germline loops: CDR1 WSHSY, CDR2 SAAADI. The CDR3 consists of 15 residues. The CDR3 DNA follows: TGCGCCAGCAGCCTAGCGGGAGCGCACACAGATACGCAGTATTTT. As protein: CASSLAGAHTDTQYF.

The chain joins TRBV28 to TRBJ1-2, with 7 bases aligning to TRBD1. V shed 2 bases, J shed 11 bases, and the junction held 8 bases outside the gene matches. CDR3 length: 13 amino acids. CDR1 MDHEN and CDR2 SYDVKM come from the germline V gene. The CDR3 region has the DNA TGTGCCAGCAGTTTACCCGAACAGGGGTGGTACACCTTC. Translation gives CASSLPEQGWYTF.

About this clone itself: A read error may account for a junction end that differs from germline. The chain is built from TRBV24-1 and TRBJ2-7; 8 nucleotides align to TRBD2. Germline-derived CDR1 and CDR2 are KGHDR and SFDVKD. The CDR3 runs 17 residues. The CDR3 coding sequence is TGTGCCACCTTAGATAGATCGGGACTAGAGAGAGAGGGCTCTTGGTGCTTC. Its protein is CATLDRSGLEREGSWCF.

The rearrangement links TRBV11-2 to TRBJ2-7; TRBD2 agrees at 9 bases. V was pared by 3 bases and J by 4 bases, with 7 bases of the junction left unmatched. Per germline, CDR1 SGHAT and CDR2 FQNNGV. CDR3 size: 15 residues. This CDR3 reads CASSFLAGTTYEQYF. The CDR3 region has the DNA TGTGCCAGCAGCTTTCTAGCGGGAACCACTTACGAGCAGTACTTC.

The chain links TRBV6-1 to TRBJ2-7; TRBD2 matches at 11 bases. V shed 4 bases and J 3 bases; nucleotides not matched to a gene: 11. CDR1 and CDR2 (germline): MNHNS, SASEGT. There are 17 residues in the CDR3. The CDR3 DNA is TGTGCCAGCAGTGCTCACGGGGCGGGGACTAGCGGCTACGAGCAGTACTTC. Encoded protein: CASSAHGAGTSGYEQYF.

V usage is TRBV9 and J usage is TRBJ2-2; a possible D gene is TRBD2 (6 bases). The V end lost 0 bases, the J end lost 0 bases, and 12 bases lay between the germline ends. In germline, CDR1 is SGDLS, CDR2 YYNGEE. The CDR3 totals 17 residues. The CDR3 sequence: CASSVVGSGANTGELFF. CDR3 in DNA: TGTGCCAGCAGCGTAGTTGGTAGCGGCGCGAACACCGGGGAGCTGTTTTTT. The full variable domain, completed using reference TRBV9 and TRBJ2-2, is DSGVTQTPKHLITATGQRVTLRCSPRSGDLSVYWYQQSLDQGLQFLIQYYNGEERAKGNILERFSAQQFPDLHSELNLSSLELGDSALYFCASSVVGSGANTGELFFGEGSRLTVL.

The rearrangement joins TRBV2 to TRBJ2-4; 10 bases are shared with TRBD2. Germline assignment: CDR1 SNHLY and CDR2 FYNNEI. CDR3 length: 23 residues. J lost 0 bases, V lost 3 bases, and 23 bases had no gene match. CDR3 coding DNA: TGTGCCAGCAGTGATGAGAGGCTTGCCCCCGGGACTAGCGATCAAAGAGCCAAAAACATTCAGTACTTC. Its translation: CASSDERLAPGTSDQRAKNIQYF.

The CDR3 protein is CASSLGYSSYEQYF. DNA of the CDR3: TGTGCCAGCAGCTTAGGTTATAGCTCCTACGAGCAGTACTTC. This chain connects TRBV7-8 to TRBJ2-7; D unresolved. Per germline, CDR1 SGHVS and CDR2 FQNEAQ. The CDR3 has 14 amino acids. V was pared by 1 base and J by 0 bases, with 7 bases between.

The chain employs TRBV11-2 and TRBJ2-7; D not certain. The germline V and J ends were trimmed by 5 bases and 2 bases, with 4 bases remaining between them. The germline gives CDR1 SGHAT, CDR2 FQNNGV. The CDR3 totals 11 residues. CDR3 coding DNA: TGTGCCAGCAGCCGGGCCTACGAGCAGTACTTC. Protein product: CASSRAYEQYF.

The V call is TRBV3-1 (or the pseudogene TRBV3-2), the J call TRBJ1-6, with D possibly TRBD1 on 5 matching bases. The ends were cut back, 5 bases at V and 4 bases at J, with 9 bases in the middle. CDR3 length equals 14 residues. From germline, CDR1 is LGHDT and CDR2 YNNKEL (reference sequence). CDR3 nucleotide sequence: TGTGCCAGCAGCAACGGACAATATAATTCACCCCTCCACTTT. It translates to CASSNGQYNSPLHF.

The chain combines TRBV7-2 with TRBJ2-3, with TRBD2 matching 7 bases. CDR3 length: 18 amino acids. Germline trimming cut 0 bases from V and 3 bases from J; bases unmatched to any gene: 12. Germline V gene lookup returns CDR1 SGHTA and CDR2 FQGNSA. CDR3 sequence: CASSLARSRAGYTDTQYF. DNA of the CDR3: TGTGCCAGCAGCTTAGCGCGTTCGCGAGCGGGGTATACAGATACGCAGTATTTT. Combining the CDR3 with reference TRBV7-2 and TRBJ2-3 gives the whole variable domain GAGVSQSPSNKVTEKGKDVELRCDPISGHTALYWYRQSLGQGLEFLIYFQGNSAPDKSGLPSDRFSAERTGGSVSTLTIQRTQQEDSAVYLCASSLARSRAGYTDTQYFGPGTRLTVL.

In this sample, this clone turned up once. The V call is TRBV9, the J call TRBJ2-4, with 7 bases fitting TRBD1. The germline gives CDR1 SGDLS, CDR2 YYNGEE. Trimming removed 4 bases from V and 4 bases from J; junction bases left unmatched: 5. CDR3 length equals 14 residues. CDR3 loop: CASSSDRVKNIQYF. The CDR3 DNA reads as TGTGCCAGCAGCAGTGACAGGGTTAAAAACATTCAGTACTTC.

This chain joins TRBV7-9 and TRBJ1-2; D may be TRBD1 (6 bases). Per germline, CDR1 SEHNR and CDR2 FQNEAQ (reference sequence). The V end lost 7 bases, the J end lost 8 bases, and 23 bases lay between the germline ends. The length of the CDR3 is 15 residues. In nucleotides, the CDR3 is TGTGCCAGCACCAGGGGCGCGGAGGGTTTAGGGGGCTACACCTTC. Protein product: CASTRGAEGLGGYTF.

V usage is TRBV6-6 and J usage is TRBJ2-5, with 9 positions matching TRBD2. Germline V lookup: CDR1 MNHNY, CDR2 SVGAGI (reference sequence). The CDR3 is made up of 15 amino acids. The J segment lost 5 bases and the V segment lost 6 bases, leaving 10 bases of the junction unmatched. CDR3 DNA: TGTGCCAGCAGGCGGACTCTAGCGGGACTGGAGACCCAGTACTTC. Protein: CASRRTLAGLETQYF.

This rearrangement joins TRBV30 to TRBJ1-2, with D perhaps matching TRBD1 (6 bases). Germline loops: CDR1 GTSNPN, CDR2 SVGIG (reference sequence). This CDR3 has 14 residues. Deletions cut 3 bases from V and 4 bases from J, with 15 bases between. Here the CDR3 DNA reads TGTGCCTGGAGGCCCGGGACAACCGTCTATGGCTACACCTTC. Translated: CAWRPGTTVYGYTF.

This rearrangement joins TRBV11-2 to TRBJ1-2, with no clear D. V lost 1 base to trimming and J lost 3 bases, with 12 bases between them. The CDR3 totals 15 residues. CDR1 is SGHAT, CDR2 FQNNGV, per germline. The DNA for the CDR3 is TGTGCCAGCAGCTTAGTTCTTCGGGTCGACTATGGCTACACCTTC. Its protein product is CASSLVLRVDYGYTF.